The entry below describes one T cell receptor beta chain. Time point here: newly diagnosed GD, antithyroid drugs for less than 3 months. PBMC-derived RNA was used for the TCR library. The authors drew patients from an endocrinology department in Xi'an, China. With iRepertoire HTBI primers and Arm-PCR of CDR3 regions, TCR beta libraries were built. Original methodology: Across samples, over 55 TRBV and 14 TRBJ segments were found. TCRdb re-called the multiplex PCR reads with MiXCR, one entry per CDR3 protein. TCRdb's processing, not the study's, gives the V and J calls here. Among hundreds of thousands of distinct CDR3 sequences listed, around 15% were seen once. This sample stems from a study of regulatory T cells in long-lasting Graves disease. In germline, CDR1 is SQVTM, CDR2 ANQGSEA. V lost 6 bases and J lost 5, with 13 bases in between. CDR3 size: 13 residues. The sample also formed part of further work on T cells in Graves' hyperthyroidism and ophthalmopathy. That source reports: Most clonotypes expanded in thyroid above 0.001 were likewise present in blood. In the analysis, a 13 V-J model separated ophthalmopathy from stable hyperthyroidism.

This clonotype was obtained from a woman aged 30 to 39 with Graves disease. The chain combines TRBV29-1 with TRBJ1-4; D perhaps matches TRBD1 (6 bases). The sample here was peripheral blood mononuclear cells (PBMCs), taken at new diagnosis, from a patient treated with antithyroid drugs. The CDR3 DNA is TGCAGCGTCCACCAGACAGGAAATGAAAAACTGTTTTTT. Its translation is CSVHQTGNEKLFF.